The source of this T cell receptor beta chain is a study of T-cell memory formation after mild COVID-19. As for the study in general: TCR clusters were mostly confined to one donor each. General study results and limits: There was a balanced CD4/CD8 profile in clones contracting day 15 to 85, and later expanders leaned CD4+. Mostly located in CM and EM were contracting CD4+ clones, with contracting CD8+ clones located in EMRA.

From the 5' RACE reads, TCRdb called clonotypes with MiXCR, one entry per CDR3 protein. The sample yields approximately 500,000 distinct CDR3 sequences, 20% to 30% seen once. Germline V lookup: CDR1 SEHNR, CDR2 FQNEAQ (reference sequence). The ends were cut back, 0 bases at V and 7 bases at J, with 7 bases in the middle. The CDR3 totals 14 residues. In the case of this clonotype: The antigen remains unidentified.

Specimen: PBMCs or a T cell subset sorted from them (not recorded which). The chain carries TRBV7-9 and TRBJ1-6, with D unresolved. The TCR comes from an adult woman who had mild COVID-19 (a few samples of this study predate the infection). Cell type and time point are not known. CDR3 DNA sequence: TGTGCCAGCAGCTTAGCCCAGGTGAATTCACCCCTCCACTTT. Protein: CASSLAQVNSPLHF. Together with reference TRBV7-9 and TRBJ1-6, the CDR3 gives the full variable domain: DTGVSQNPRHKITKRGQNVTFRCDPISEHNRLYWYRQTLGQGPEFLTYFQNEAQLEKSRLLSDRFSAERPKGSFSTLEIQRTEQGDSAMYLCASSLAQVNSPLHFGNGTRLTVT.